What follows are 20 T cell receptor beta chains derived from one specimen sequenced in a study of blood T cell repertoires in COVID-19. Using immunoSEQ multiplex PCR, the repertoire was profiled, and TCRdb retains in-frame clones only, with some absent. This table has under 250,000 clones, about 82% appearing once. The specimen was peripheral blood. The receptors stem from a man aged 50 to 59 with COVID-19, enrolled during active disease.

V is TRBV11-3 and J is TRBJ2-1, with 7 bases lining up with TRBD1. CDR1 is SGHNT and CDR2 is YENEEA in the germline V gene. The CDR3 is 14 residues long. With V trimmed by 1 base and J by 7 bases, 4 bases remained unmatched. This CDR3 reads CASSLGGTANEQFF. The CDR3 DNA sequence: TGTGCCAGCAGCTTAGGGGGGACAGCTAATGAGCAGTTCTTC.

This chain connects TRBV5-6 to TRBJ2-7, with a possible D match to TRBD2 (5 bases). This CDR3 comprises 14 residues. Trimming left V 0 bases short and J 6 bases short, with 13 bases between. Looked up from germline, CDR1 is SGHDT and CDR2 is YYEEEE. The CDR3 is CASSLARGMGEQYF. The DNA for the CDR3 is TGTGCCAGCAGCTTGGCCCGGGGAATGGGCGAGCAGTACTTC.

V gene TRBV7-8 combines with J gene TRBJ1-1; 7 nucleotides agree with TRBD1. This CDR3 is built from 12 residues. The V segment lost 5 bases and the J segment 11 bases; nucleotides outside the gene matches: 8. Germline lookup yields CDR1 SGHVS and CDR2 FQNEAQ. CDR3 coding DNA: TGTGCCAGCAGCCGAGGGGGCGCAACGGCTTTCTTT. Its protein is CASSRGGATAFF.

The genes are TRBV30 and TRBJ2-3; 15 bases align to TRBD2. V dropped 7 bases and J dropped 2; count of bases not matched to a gene: 16. CDR1 GTSNPN and CDR2 SVGIG come from the germline V gene (reference sequence). The CDR3 extends over 19 amino acids. Written as DNA, the CDR3 is TGTGCCTCCAAGCCTCCCCTCGGACTAGCGGGGGGGGCCACAGATACGCAGTATTTT. Its translation: CASKPPLGLAGGATDTQYF.

This clone was observed a few times. CDR3 loop: CAWSVRARTNYGYTF. The CDR3 nucleotides read TGTGCCTGGAGTGTACGCGCCAGGACTAACTATGGCTACACCTTC. V gene TRBV30 combines with J gene TRBJ1-2; D unresolved. The germline V gene has CDR1 GTSNPN and CDR2 SVGIG (reference sequence). This CDR3 is 15 amino acids long. V gave up 0 bases and J gave up 0 bases, with 11 bases separating them.

The genes are TRBV5-1 and TRBJ1-6; 9 nucleotides match TRBD1. Germline V gene sequence: CDR1 SGHRS, CDR2 YFSETQ. The CDR3 loop spans 19 amino acids. Trimming cost V 3 bases and J 1 base; bases outside gene matches: 11. CDR3 nucleotide sequence: TGCGCCAGCAGCTCGATCAGTAAACAGGGGGCGTCCTATAATTCACCCCTCCACTTT. Protein sequence: CASSSISKQGASYNSPLHF. Variable domain in full (rest from reference TRBV5-1 and TRBJ1-6): KAGVTQTPRYLIKTRGQQVTLSCSPISGHRSVSWYQQTPGQGLQFLFEYFSETQRNKGNFPGRFSGRQFSNSRSEMNVSTLELGDSALYLCASSSISKQGASYNSPLHFGNGTRLTVT.

CDR3 in DNA: TGTGCCAGCAGAGCGACAGGACCCTACAATGAGCAGTTCTTC. It is translated as CASRATGPYNEQFF. This chain joins TRBV6-5 and TRBJ2-1; maybe TRBD1 (6 bases). V lost 6 bases to trimming and J lost 2 bases, with 11 bases between them. The CDR3 totals 14 residues. CDR1 is MNHEY, CDR2 SVGAGI, per germline.

The rearrangement uses TRBV4-2 and TRBJ2-3; 8 nucleotides agree with TRBD1. V shed 3 bases and J 0 bases; nucleotides not matched to a gene: 8. Germline assignment: CDR1 LGHNA and CDR2 YNFKEQ. The CDR3 runs 17 residues. CDR3 coding DNA: TGTGCCAGCAGCCATGCCCAGGGGGCTGGGAGCACAGATACGCAGTATTTT. It specifies CASSHAQGAGSTDTQYF.

This clone was seen just once. V usage is TRBV5-5 and J usage is TRBJ2-7; a weak D match, TRBD2 (5 bases). CDR1 and CDR2 (germline): SGHKS, YYEKEE (reference sequence). Deletions cut 4 bases from V and 5 bases from J, with 13 bases between. The CDR3 loop spans 13 amino acids. CDR3 amino acids: CASSSLGADEQYF. As DNA, the CDR3 is TGTGCCAGCAGCAGCTTGGGAGCGGACGAGCAGTACTTC.

This clone was picked up a small number of times. This rearrangement joins TRBV6-5 to TRBJ2-1, with D unresolved. Trimming removed 5 bases at V and 0 bases at J, with 11 bases between. The V gene's germline CDR1 is MNHEY and CDR2 SVGAGI. The CDR3 is made up of 15 amino acids. The CDR3 DNA reads TGTGCCAGCAGTACGACTTGGAGCTCCTACAATGAGCAGTTCTTC. Protein product: CASSTTWSSYNEQFF.

This clone was counted only a few times. V gene TRBV27 combines with J gene TRBJ2-5; 7 nucleotides align to TRBD2. Trimming removed 6 bases from V and 5 bases from J; junction bases left unmatched: 12. The CDR3 has 15 residues. CDR1 and CDR2 from the germline V gene are MNHEY and SMNVEV (reference sequence). The CDR3 bases are TGTGCCAGCAGCCCAGGACTAGTCGGTGTGGAGACCCAGTACTTC. It specifies CASSPGLVGVETQYF.

The gene calls are TRBV5-1 and TRBJ1-1, with a tentative D call TRBD1 (6 bases). Trimming left V 0 bases short and J 3 bases short, with 12 bases between. The CDR3 covers 15 residues. CDR1 is SGHRS, CDR2 YFSETQ, per germline. CDR3 sequence (DNA): TGCGCCAGCAGCTTGGTCGTCAGGGGAGACACTGAAGCTTTCTTT. Translation gives CASSLVVRGDTEAFF.

This chain connects TRBV12-3 or TRBV12-4 to TRBJ2-4; perhaps TRBD2 as D (5 bases). CDR3 length: 13 residues. V lost 5 bases and J 8 bases, leaving 13 bases between the germline ends. The CDR3 region has the DNA TGTGCCAGCAGTCCCCGGTCCGGGGACATTCAGTACTTC. Residues: CASSPRSGDIQYF.

This chain connects TRBV4-1 to TRBJ2-2; TRBD2 aligns across 12 bases. This CDR3 is 16 amino acids long. J was trimmed by 3 bases and V by 5 bases; bases with no gene match: 4. Germline V gives CDR1 MGHRA, CDR2 YSYEKL. The chain's CDR3 is CASSTSGGPHTGELFF. CDR3 nucleotide sequence: TGCGCCAGCAGCACTAGCGGGGGGCCCCACACCGGGGAGCTGTTTTTT.

V usage is TRBV18 and J usage is TRBJ2-4; 8 bases are shared with TRBD1. CDR3 length equals 15 residues. V was clipped by 4 bases and J by 11 bases; unmatched bases: 13. Germline V lookup: CDR1 KGHSH, CDR2 LQKENI. The CDR3 nucleotides are TGTGCCAGCTCACTAGAGACAGGGGCCGATAAGGTTCAGTACTTC. Translating gives CASSLETGADKVQYF.

The gene calls are TRBV5-1 and TRBJ1-5, with D tentatively TRBD1 (5 bases). V was trimmed by 3 bases and J by 4 bases, leaving 11 bases between them. The CDR3 has 14 residues. Per germline, CDR1 SGHRS and CDR2 YFSETQ. In DNA, the CDR3 is TGCGCCAGCAGCTGGGACGCGGGAAATCAGCCCCAGCATTTT. It codes for CASSWDAGNQPQHF.

The chain joins TRBV19 to TRBJ1-2; no reliable D call. V lost 6 bases and J 6 bases, leaving 8 bases between the germline ends. CDR1 is LNHDA, CDR2 SQIVND, per germline (reference sequence). This CDR3 is 11 amino acids long. CDR3 region: CASRSGDGYTF. The DNA of the CDR3 is TGTGCCAGTAGGTCGGGAGATGGCTACACCTTC.

This clone has just a few counts. The chain recombines TRBV13 with TRBJ1-4, with 7 positions matching TRBD1. Trimming took 2 bases from V and 7 from J; bases not matched to a gene: 10. The CDR3 length is 16 residues. The germline CDR1 and CDR2 sequences are PRHDT and FYEKMQ (reference sequence). The CDR3 coding sequence is TGTGCCAGCAGCTTAAGGACGACAGGGAAGAGTGAAAAACTGTTTTTT. This codes for CASSLRTTGKSEKLFF.

The V and J genes are TRBV4-2 and TRBJ2-7; tentative D call: TRBD1 (5 bases). The germline V and J ends were trimmed by 0 bases and 4 bases, with 13 bases remaining between them. Germline V lookup: CDR1 LGHNA, CDR2 YNFKEQ. CDR3 length equals 15 residues. The CDR3 spells CASSQEGWSGYEQYF. The CDR3 nucleotides are TGTGCCAGCAGCCAAGAGGGCTGGTCAGGGTACGAGCAGTACTTC.

This sequence joins TRBV7-9 and TRBJ1-6, with TRBD1 matching 10 bases. There are 14 residues in the CDR3. From germline, CDR1 is SEHNR and CDR2 FQNEAQ (reference sequence). V shed 4 bases, J shed 7 bases, and the junction held 1 base outside the gene matches. CDR3 sequence: CASSSGQGNSPLHF. The CDR3 coding sequence is TGTGCCAGCAGCTCGGGACAGGGGAATTCACCCCTCCACTTT.